This TCR beta chain was identified in a study of T cells in lung cancer brain metastases listed by TCRdb under 2018. At the level of the whole study: Most of the 20 patients had a history of tobacco use, with a median of about 36 pack-years. Of the 20 or so patients, around 19 received no interval therapy between resection of the primary and resection of the metastasis. Median interval between primary and brain metastasis specimen acquisition was almost 350 days. TCR beta CDR3 repertoires were compared between fully resected primary non-small cell lung cancers and paired brain metastases. The cohort comprised 20 or so patients contributing 40 or so specimens, one primary lung lesion and one brain metastasis each. The median age of the patients at first diagnosis was roughly 60 years, and the group included 8 or 9 males and some 11 females. An average DNA integrity number of 3.5 to 4.5 was found in both primary and metastatic specimens, and no significant difference was detected between sites. Study-wide conclusions, independent of this receptor: Most clones were lesion-specific, with limited overlap between paired lesions (mean Morisita index approximately 0.24). The study could not control for the effects of preoperative corticosteroids on T cell infiltration in brain metastases. DNA fragmentation in the FFPE samples may have kept the complete infiltrating T cell repertoire from being retrieved. Brain metastases contained significantly fewer unique productive clones than the paired primaries (median around 1,400 versus 4,600). In brain metastases, the ten most abundant clones accounted for a significantly larger fraction of the repertoire than in primaries, a finding that suggests clonal expansion.

The CDR3, cysteine through phenylalanine, is 13 amino acids long. The CDR3 DNA has 39 bases and is translated from base 1. Trimming removed 3 bases from V and 4 bases from J, leaving 10 bases between the germline ends. The germline V gene encodes CDR1 LGHNA and CDR2 YNFKEQ. Between roughly 2.24 and 4.92 ug genomic DNA was input per sample, with paired samples receiving equal DNA input. TCR beta libraries were constructed with the immunoSEQ hsTCRbeta Kit, which uses multiplexed V and J gene primers in two PCR steps. Pooled libraries, together with positive and negative controls, were sequenced on an Illumina MiSeq with a 100-cycle paired-end protocol. The authors' analysis ran thus. Raw data were processed by the immunoSEQ vendor into normalized, annotated TCR beta repertoire reports. Richness was defined as the number of unique clones by nucleotide sequence, and the iChao1 and Efron-Thisted estimators were used to extrapolate total richness. Pielou's evenness, Simpson's index, top-ten clone proportional abundance, and Morisita overlap index were used to characterize and compare paired lesions. TCRdb mirrors the immuneACCESS table, restricted to in-frame sequences. Some clones are absent from its copies; in checked studies, under half trace to an unresolved V gene, and the reason for the others is unknown. D and trimming were read from the DNA, whereas the V and J calls and clone size are those reported in that table. Present in this sample are about 1,200 clones, about 86% of which were seen just once. The top ten constitute 9.5% to 12% of the sample.

A note on this clone: The clone's antigen remains unknown. Qualities for individual bases were not recorded, and no much larger clone is one base off.

Patients had resection either for delayed recurrence of a solitary brain metastasis or for synchronous oligometastatic disease. To avoid including cancers other than NSCLC, any patient with a history of multiple malignancies was excluded. Tumor areas were macrodissected from roughly five deparaffinized around 9 um unstained sections, using marked H&E slides as a guide. All specimens were fixed in formalin and embedded in paraffin (FFPE). The AllPrep DNA/RNA FFPE Kit was used for extraction of genomic DNA. The sequencing sample was made of tumor tissue from a brain metastasis. Explained via the paper, the cell subset or site label denotes: paired resected brain metastasis. Recombination linked TRBV4-2 to TRBJ2-7; no confident D gene assignment can be made. This clonotype was obtained from an older woman with non-small cell lung cancer that had spread to the brain. The DNA is TGTGCCAGCAGCCAGCTAGGGCGGTACGAGCAGTACTTC. It translates to CASSQLGRYEQYF.